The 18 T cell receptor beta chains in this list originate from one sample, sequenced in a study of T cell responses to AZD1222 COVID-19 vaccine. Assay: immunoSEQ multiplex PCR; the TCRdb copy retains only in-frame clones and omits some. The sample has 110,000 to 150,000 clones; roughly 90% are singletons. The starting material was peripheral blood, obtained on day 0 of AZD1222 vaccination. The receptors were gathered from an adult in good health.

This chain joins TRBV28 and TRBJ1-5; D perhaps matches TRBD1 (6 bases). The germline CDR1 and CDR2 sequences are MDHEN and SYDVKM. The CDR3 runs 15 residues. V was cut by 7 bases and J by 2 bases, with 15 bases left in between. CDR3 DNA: TGTGCCAGCATTCCGGCCGCAGGGGGCAATCAGCCCCAGCATTTT. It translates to CASIPAAGGNQPQHF. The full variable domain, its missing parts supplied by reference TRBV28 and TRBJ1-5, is DVKVTQSSRYLVKRTGEKVFLECVQDMDHENMFWYRQDPGLGLRLIYFSYDVKMKEKGDIPEGYSVSREKKERFSLILESASTNQTSMYLCASIPAAGGNQPQHFGDGTRLSIL.

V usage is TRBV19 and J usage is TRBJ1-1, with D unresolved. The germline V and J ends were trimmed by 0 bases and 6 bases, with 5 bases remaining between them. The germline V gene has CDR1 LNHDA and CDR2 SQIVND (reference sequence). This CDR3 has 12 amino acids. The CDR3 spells CASSIDRAEAFF. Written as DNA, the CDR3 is TGTGCCAGTAGTATAGATAGGGCTGAAGCTTTCTTT.

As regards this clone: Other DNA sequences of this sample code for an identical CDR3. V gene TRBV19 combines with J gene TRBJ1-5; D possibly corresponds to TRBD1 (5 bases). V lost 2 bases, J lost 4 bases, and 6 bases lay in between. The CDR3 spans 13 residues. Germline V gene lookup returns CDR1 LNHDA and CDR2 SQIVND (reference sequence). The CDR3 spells CASSIRGNQPQHF. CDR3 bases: TGTGCCAGTAGTATAAGGGGAAATCAGCCCCAGCATTTT.

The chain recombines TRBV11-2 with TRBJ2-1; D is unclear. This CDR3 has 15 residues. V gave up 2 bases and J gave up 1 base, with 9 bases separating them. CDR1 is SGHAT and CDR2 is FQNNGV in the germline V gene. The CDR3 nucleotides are TGTGCCAGCAGCTTAAGGGTAGCTTCCTACAATGAGCAGTTCTTC. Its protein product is CASSLRVASYNEQFF.

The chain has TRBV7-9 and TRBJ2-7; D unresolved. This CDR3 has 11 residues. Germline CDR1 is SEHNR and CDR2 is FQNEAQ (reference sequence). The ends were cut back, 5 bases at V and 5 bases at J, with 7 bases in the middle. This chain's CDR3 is CASSPVDEQYF. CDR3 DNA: TGTGCCAGCAGCCCGGTAGACGAGCAGTACTTC.

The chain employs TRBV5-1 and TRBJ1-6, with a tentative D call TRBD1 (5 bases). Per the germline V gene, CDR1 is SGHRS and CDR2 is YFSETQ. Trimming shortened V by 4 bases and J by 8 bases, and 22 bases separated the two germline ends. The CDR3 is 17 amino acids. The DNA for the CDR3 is TGCGCCAGCAGCCTGCTGGGGCTGGACGAACGGGATTCACCCCTCCACTTT. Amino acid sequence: CASSLLGLDERDSPLHF.

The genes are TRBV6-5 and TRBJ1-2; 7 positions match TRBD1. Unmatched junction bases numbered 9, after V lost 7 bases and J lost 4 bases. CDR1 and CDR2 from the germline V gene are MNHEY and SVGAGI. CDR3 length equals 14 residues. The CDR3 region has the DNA TGTGCCAGCACCAAAGGCAGGGGGGGCTATGGCTACACCTTC. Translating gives CASTKGRGGYGYTF.

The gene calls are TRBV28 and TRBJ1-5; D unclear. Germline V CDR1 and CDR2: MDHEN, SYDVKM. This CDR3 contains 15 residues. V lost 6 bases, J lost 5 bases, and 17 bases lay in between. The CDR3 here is CASSSQSYRYQPQHF. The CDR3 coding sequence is TGTGCCAGCAGCTCCCAGTCCTACCGTTATCAGCCCCAGCATTTT.

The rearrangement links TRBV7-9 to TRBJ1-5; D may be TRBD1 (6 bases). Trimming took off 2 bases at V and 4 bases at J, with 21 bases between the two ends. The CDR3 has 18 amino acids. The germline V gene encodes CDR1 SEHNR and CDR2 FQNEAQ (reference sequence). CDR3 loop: CASSLLGGVSEGNQPQHF. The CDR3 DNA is TGTGCCAGCAGCTTATTAGGGGGAGTAAGCGAGGGGAATCAGCCCCAGCATTTT.

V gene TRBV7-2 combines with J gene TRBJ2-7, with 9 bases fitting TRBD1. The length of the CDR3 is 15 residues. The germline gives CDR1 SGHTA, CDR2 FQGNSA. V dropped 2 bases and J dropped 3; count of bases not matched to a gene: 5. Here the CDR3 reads CASSLITGGNYEQYF. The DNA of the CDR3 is TGTGCCAGCAGCTTAATCACAGGGGGCAACTACGAGCAGTACTTC.

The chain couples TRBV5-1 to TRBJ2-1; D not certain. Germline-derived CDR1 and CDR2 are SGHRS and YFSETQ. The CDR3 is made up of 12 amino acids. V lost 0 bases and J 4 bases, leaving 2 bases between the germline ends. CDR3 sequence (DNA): TGCGCCAGCAGCTTGGATTACAATGAGCAGTTCTTC. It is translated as CASSLDYNEQFF.

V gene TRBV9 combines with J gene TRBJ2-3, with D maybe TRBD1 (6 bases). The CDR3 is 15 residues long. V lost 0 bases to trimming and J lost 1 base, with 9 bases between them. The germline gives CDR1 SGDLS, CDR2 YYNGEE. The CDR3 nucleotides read TGTGCCAGCAGCGTAGTGAACAGGGGCACAGATACGCAGTATTTT. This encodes CASSVVNRGTDTQYF.

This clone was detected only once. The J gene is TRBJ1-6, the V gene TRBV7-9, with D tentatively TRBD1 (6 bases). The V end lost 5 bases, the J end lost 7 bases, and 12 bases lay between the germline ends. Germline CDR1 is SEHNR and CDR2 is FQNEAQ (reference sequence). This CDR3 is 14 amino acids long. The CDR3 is CASSHRERNSPLHF. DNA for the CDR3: TGTGCCAGCAGCCACAGGGAAAGGAATTCACCCCTCCACTTT.

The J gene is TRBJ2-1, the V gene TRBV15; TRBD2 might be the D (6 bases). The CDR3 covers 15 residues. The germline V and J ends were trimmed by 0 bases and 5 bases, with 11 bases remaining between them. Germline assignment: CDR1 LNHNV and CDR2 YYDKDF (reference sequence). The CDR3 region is CATSRDVRGDNEQFF. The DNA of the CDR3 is TGTGCCACCAGCAGAGATGTCCGCGGGGACAATGAGCAGTTCTTC.

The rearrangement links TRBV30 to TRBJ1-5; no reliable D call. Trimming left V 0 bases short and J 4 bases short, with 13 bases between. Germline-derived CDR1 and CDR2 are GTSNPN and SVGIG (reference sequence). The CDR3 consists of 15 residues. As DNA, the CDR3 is TGTGCCTGGAGTGTACGCTGGGCCGGAAATCAGCCCCAGCATTTT. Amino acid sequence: CAWSVRWAGNQPQHF.

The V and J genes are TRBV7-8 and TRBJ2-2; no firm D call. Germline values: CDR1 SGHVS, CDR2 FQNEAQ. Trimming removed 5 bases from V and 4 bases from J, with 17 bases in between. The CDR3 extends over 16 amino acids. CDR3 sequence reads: CASSAEPGLLTGELFF. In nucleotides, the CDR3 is TGTGCCAGCAGCGCCGAACCAGGCTTACTCACCGGGGAGCTGTTTTTT.

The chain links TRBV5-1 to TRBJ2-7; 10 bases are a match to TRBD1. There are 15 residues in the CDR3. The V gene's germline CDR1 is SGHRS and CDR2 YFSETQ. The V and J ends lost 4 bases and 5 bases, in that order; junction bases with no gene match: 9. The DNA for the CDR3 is TGCGCCAGCAGCCTACTGACAGGGGGCGGCCACGAGCAGTACTTC. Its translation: CASSLLTGGGHEQYF.

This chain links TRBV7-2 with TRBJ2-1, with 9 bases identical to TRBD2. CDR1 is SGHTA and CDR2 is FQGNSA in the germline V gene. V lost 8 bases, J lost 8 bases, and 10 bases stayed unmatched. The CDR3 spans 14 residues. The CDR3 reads CASGPGLAWHEQFF. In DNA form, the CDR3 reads TGTGCCAGCGGCCCGGGACTAGCTTGGCATGAGCAGTTCTTC.